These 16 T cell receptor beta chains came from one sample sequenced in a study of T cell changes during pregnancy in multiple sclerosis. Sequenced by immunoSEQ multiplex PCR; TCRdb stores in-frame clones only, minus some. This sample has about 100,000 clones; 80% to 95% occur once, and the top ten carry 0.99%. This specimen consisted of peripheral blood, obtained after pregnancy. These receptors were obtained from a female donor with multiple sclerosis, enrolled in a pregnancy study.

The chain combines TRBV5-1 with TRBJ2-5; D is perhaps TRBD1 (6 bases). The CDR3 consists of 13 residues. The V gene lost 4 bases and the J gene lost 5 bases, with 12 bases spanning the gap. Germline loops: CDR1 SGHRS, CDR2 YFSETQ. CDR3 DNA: TGCGCCAGCAGCCAGGGGTTGGGGGAGACCCAGTACTTC. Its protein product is CASSQGLGETQYF.

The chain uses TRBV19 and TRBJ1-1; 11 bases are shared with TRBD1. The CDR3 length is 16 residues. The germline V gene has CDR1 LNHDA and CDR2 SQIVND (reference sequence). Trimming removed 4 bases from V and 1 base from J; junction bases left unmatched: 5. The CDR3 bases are TGTGCCAGTAGTAGGAAGGACAGGGGGCCGAACACTGAAGCTTTCTTT. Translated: CASSRKDRGPNTEAFF.

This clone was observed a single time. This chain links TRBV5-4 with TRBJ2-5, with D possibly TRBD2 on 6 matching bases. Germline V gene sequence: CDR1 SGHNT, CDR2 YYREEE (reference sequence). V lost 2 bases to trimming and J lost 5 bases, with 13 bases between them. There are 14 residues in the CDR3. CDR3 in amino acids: CASSFGGVEETQYF. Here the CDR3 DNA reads TGTGCCAGCAGCTTCGGGGGAGTCGAGGAGACCCAGTACTTC.

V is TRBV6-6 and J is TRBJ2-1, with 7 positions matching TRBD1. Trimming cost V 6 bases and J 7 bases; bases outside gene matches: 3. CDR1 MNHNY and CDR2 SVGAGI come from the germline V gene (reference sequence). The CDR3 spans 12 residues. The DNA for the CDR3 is TGTGCCAGCAGCACGACAGGGAATGAGCAGTTCTTC. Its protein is CASSTTGNEQFF.

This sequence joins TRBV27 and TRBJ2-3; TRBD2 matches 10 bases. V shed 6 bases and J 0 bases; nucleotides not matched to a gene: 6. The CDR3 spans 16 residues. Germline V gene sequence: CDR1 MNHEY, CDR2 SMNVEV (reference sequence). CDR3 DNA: TGTGCCAGCAGGCATCTAGCGGGAGCTAGCACAGATACGCAGTATTTT. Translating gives CASRHLAGASTDTQYF.

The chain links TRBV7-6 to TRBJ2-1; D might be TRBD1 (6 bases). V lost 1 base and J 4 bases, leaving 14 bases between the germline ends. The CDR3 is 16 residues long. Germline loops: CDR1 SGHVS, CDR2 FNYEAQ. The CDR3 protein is CASSLGARGSYNEQFF. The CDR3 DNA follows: TGTGCCAGCAGCTTAGGGGCTAGGGGGTCTTACAATGAGCAGTTCTTC.

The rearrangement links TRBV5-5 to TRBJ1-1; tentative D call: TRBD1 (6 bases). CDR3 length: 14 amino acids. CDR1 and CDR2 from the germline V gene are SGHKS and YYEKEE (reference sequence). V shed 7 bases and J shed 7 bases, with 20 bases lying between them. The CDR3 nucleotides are TGTGCCAGCGACGGACAGATCCCCCGGAATGAAGCTTTCTTT. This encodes CASDGQIPRNEAFF.

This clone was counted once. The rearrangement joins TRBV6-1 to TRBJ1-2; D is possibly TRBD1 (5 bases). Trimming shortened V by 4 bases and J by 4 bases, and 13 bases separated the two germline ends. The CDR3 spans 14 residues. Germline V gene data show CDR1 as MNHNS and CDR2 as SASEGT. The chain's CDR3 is CASSVRTNLYGYTF. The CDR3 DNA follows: TGTGCCAGCAGTGTTCGGACAAATCTCTATGGCTACACCTTC.

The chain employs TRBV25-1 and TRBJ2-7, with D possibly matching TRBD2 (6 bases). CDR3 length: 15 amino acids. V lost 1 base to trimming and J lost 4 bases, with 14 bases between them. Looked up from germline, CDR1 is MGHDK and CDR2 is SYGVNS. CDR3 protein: CASSEFGGGSYEQYF. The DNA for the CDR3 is TGTGCCAGCAGTGAATTTGGGGGAGGTTCTTACGAGCAGTACTTC.

The CDR3 DNA is TGTGCCAGCAGCGTAGTCGGGACAGGGAATGAGCAGTTCTTC. Translation gives CASSVVGTGNEQFF. J is TRBJ2-1 and V is TRBV9; 9 bases are a match to TRBD1. The CDR3 contains 14 residues. V trimming: 0 bases; J trimming: 7 bases; junction bases outside the gene matches: 2. Germline values: CDR1 SGDLS, CDR2 YYNGEE.

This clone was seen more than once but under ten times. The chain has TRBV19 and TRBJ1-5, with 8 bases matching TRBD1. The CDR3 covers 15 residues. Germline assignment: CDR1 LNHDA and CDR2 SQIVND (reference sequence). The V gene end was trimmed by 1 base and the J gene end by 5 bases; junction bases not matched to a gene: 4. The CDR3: CASSIAGTGDQPQHF. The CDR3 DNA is TGTGCCAGTAGTATAGCCGGGACAGGAGATCAGCCCCAGCATTTT.

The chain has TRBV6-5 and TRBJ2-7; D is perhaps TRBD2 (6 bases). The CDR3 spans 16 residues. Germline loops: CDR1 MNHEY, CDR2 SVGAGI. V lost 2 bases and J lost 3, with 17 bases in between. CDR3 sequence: CASSYGRAGKSYEQYF. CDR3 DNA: TGTGCCAGCAGTTACGGTAGGGCGGGGAAAAGCTACGAGCAGTACTTC.

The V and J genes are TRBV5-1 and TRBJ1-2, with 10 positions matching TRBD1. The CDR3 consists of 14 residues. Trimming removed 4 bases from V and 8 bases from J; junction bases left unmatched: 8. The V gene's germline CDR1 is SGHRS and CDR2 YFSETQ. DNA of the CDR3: TGCGCCAGCAGCCGACAGGGGGCCACGACGGGCTACACCTTC. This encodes CASSRQGATTGYTF.

CDR3 in DNA: TGTGCCAGCAGGTTTAATCGGGGGAGAGGCTATGGCTACACCTTC. Protein: CASRFNRGRGYGYTF. The chain employs TRBV2 and TRBJ1-2; tentative D call: TRBD1 (5 bases). V was cut by 6 bases and J by 4 bases, with 18 bases left in between. CDR1 and CDR2 (germline): SNHLY, FYNNEI. The CDR3 has 15 amino acids.

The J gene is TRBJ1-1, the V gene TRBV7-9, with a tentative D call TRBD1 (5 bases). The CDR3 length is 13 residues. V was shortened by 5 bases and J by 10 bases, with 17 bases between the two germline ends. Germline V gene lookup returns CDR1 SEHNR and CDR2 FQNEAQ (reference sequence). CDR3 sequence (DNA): TGTGCCAGCAGCCCGGGGGATCTTGGGGCAGCTTTCTTT. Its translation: CASSPGDLGAAFF. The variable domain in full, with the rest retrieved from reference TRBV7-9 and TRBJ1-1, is DTGVSQNPRHKITKRGQNVTFRCDPISEHNRLYWYRQTLGQGPEFLTYFQNEAQLEKSRLLSDRFSAERPKGSFSTLEIQRTEQGDSAMYLCASSPGDLGAAFFGQGTRLTVV.

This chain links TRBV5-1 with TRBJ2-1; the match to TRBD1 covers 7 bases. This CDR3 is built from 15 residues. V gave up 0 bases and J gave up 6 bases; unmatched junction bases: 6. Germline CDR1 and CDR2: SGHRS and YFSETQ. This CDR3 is CASSLEGGLGNEQFF. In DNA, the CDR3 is TGCGCCAGCAGCTTGGAAGGGGGCTTGGGCAATGAGCAGTTCTTC.